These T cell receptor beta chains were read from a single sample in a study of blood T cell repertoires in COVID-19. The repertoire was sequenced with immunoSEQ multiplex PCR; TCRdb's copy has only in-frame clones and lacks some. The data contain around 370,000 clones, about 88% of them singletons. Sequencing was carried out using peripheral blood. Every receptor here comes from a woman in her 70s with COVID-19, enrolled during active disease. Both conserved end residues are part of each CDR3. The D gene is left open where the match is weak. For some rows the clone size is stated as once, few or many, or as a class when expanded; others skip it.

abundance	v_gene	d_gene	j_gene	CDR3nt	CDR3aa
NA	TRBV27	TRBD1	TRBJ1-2	TGTGCCAGCAGTCCTCGACAGGGGGTCCCTCCCCTCTATGGCTACACCTTC	CASSPRQGVPPLYGYTF
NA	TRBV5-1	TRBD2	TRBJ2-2	TGCGCCAGCAGCTTGGAAGCGGGGGGGCTCACCGGGGAGCTGTTTTTT	CASSLEAGGLTGELFF
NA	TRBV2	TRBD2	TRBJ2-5	TGTGCCAGCAGTGTTACGCGGGGGGGCCGAGAGACCCAGTACTTC	CASSVTRGGRETQYF
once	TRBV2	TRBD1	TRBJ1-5	TGTGCCACCAGAACACAGGGGTCCAATCAGCCCCAGCATTTT	CATRTQGSNQPQHF
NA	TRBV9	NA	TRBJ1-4	TGTGCCAGCAGCTCCTCAGGGGCAACTAATGAAAAACTGTTTTTT	CASSSSGATNEKLFF
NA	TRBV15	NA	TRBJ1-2	TGTGCCACCAGTCATACCGGATTAGCCGCCTATGGCTACACCTTC	CATSHTGLAAYGYTF
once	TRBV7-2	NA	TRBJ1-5	TGTGCCAGCAGTTTAGCGGGAGCAGGCAATCAGCCCCAGCATTTT	CASSLAGAGNQPQHF
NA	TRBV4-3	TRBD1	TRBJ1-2	TGCGCCAGCAGCCAAGACAGGGACAGTACCTATGGCTACACCTTC	CASSQDRDSTYGYTF
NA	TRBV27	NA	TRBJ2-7	TGTGCCAGCAGTTTTGGCGGGGACGAGCAGTACTTC	CASSFGGDEQYF
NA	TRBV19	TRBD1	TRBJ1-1	TGTGCCAGTAGTGGCCGGGACAGGGGGCTGAACACTGAAGCTTTCTTT	CASSGRDRGLNTEAFF
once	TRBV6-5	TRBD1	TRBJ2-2	TGTGCCAGCAAAGGACAGGAGAACACCGGGGAGCTGTTTTTT	CASKGQENTGELFF
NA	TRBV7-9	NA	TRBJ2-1	TGTGCCAGCAGCTTAGTGGGGCATGACAATGAGCAGTTCTTC	CASSLVGHDNEQFF
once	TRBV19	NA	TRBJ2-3	TGTGCCAGTAGTATTCAAGGGGTCCTTAGCACAGATACGCAGTATTTT	CASSIQGVLSTDTQYF
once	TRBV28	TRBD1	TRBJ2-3	TGTGCCAGCAGTCTCGAAACCACAGGGGTTGCAGATACGCAGTATTTT	CASSLETTGVADTQYF
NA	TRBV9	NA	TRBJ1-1	TGTGCCAGCAGCGTAAGCCCGGGGAACACTGAAGCTTTCTTT	CASSVSPGNTEAFF
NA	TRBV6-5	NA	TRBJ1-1	TGTGCCAGCAGTTACGGTCGTCAGGTTGAAGCTTTCTTT	CASSYGRQVEAFF
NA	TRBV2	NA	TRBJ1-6	TGTGCCAGCAGAGAGGGGCGGGAGAATTCACCCCTCCACTTT	CASREGRENSPLHF
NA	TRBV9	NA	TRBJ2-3	TGTGCCAGCATGCGGGGGCCGAGCACAGATACGCAGTATTTT	CASMRGPSTDTQYF
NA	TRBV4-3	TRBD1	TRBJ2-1	TGCGCCAGCAGCATACACAGGGGGATCATTTACAATGAGCAGTTCTTC	CASSIHRGIIYNEQFF
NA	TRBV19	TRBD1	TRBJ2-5	TGTGCCAGTAGTCCCAACTCAAGGACAGGGGATCAAGAGACCCAGTACTTC	CASSPNSRTGDQETQYF
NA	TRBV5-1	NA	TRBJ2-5	TGCGCCAGCAGCAGGGCCGCCGGGGAGGAGACCCAGTACTTC	CASSRAAGEETQYF
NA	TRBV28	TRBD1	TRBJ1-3	TGTGCCAGCACTCAAAGGGGGACAGCTGGAAACACCATATATTTT	CASTQRGTAGNTIYF
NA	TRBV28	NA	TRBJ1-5	TGTGCCAGCAGTTTTCGGGTTCAGCCCCAGCATTTT	CASSFRVQPQHF
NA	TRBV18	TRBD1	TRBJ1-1	TGTGCCAGCTCACCGACAGGGTCGGTATGGGGAGGCACTGAAGCTTTCTTT	CASSPTGSVWGGTEAFF
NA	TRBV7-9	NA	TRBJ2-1	TGTGCCAGCAGCTCGGGATTCGAGCAGTTCTTC	CASSSGFEQFF
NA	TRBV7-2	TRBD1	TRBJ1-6	TGTGCCAGCAGCTTATACAGGGGGCAGGTCAATTCACCCCTCCACTTT	CASSLYRGQVNSPLHF
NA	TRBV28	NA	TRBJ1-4	TGTGCCAGCAGTTCAATTAATGAAAAACTGTTTTTT	CASSSINEKLFF
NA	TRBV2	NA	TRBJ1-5	TGTGCCAGCAGTTCCCAGGGAAAAGGACAGCCCCAGCATTTT	CASSSQGKGQPQHF
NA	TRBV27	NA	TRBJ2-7	TGTGCCAGCAGTCCGGCCCCCCGGGGGACCTACGAGCAGTACTTC	CASSPAPRGTYEQYF
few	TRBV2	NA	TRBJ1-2	TGTGCCGGGTATGGGGGGAATGGCTACACCTTC	CAGYGGNGYTF
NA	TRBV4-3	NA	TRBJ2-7	TGCGCCAGCAGCCAAGATTGGCGGCTTCTCGAGCAGTACTTC	CASSQDWRLLEQYF
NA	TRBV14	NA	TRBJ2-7	TGTGCCAGCAGCCAAGCCCGTCGCTACGAGCAGTACTTC	CASSQARRYEQYF
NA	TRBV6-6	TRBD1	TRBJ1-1	TGTGCCAGCAGGACCGGGGGGACAGGGGTCGCTGAAGCTTTCTTT	CASRTGGTGVAEAFF
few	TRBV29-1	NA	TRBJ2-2	TGCAGCGTTGAAGATGGGCAGGACTTGAACACCGGGGAGCTGTTTTTT	CSVEDGQDLNTGELFF
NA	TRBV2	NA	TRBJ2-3	TGTGCCAGCAGCGGGGACTCTGGGGATACGCAGTATTTT	CASSGDSGDTQYF
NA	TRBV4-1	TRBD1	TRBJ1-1	TGCGCCAGCAGCCAGGAAGAGAACAGGGGGACCACTGAAGCTTTCTTT	CASSQEENRGTTEAFF
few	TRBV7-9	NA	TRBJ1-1	TGTGCCGTATCACAGGCCCTGAACACTGAAGCTTTCTTT	CAVSQALNTEAFF
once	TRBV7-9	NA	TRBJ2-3	TGTGCCAGCACCCCTACAGATACGCAGTATTTT	CASTPTDTQYF
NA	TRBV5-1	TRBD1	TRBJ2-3	TGCGCCAGCAGCTCGGGACAGGGGAAGGCAGATACGCAGTATTTT	CASSSGQGKADTQYF
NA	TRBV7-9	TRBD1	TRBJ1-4	TGTGCCAGCAGCCCGGACAGGGGAAATGAAAAACTGTTTTTT	CASSPDRGNEKLFF
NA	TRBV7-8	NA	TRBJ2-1	TGTGCCAGCAGCTTAGAATCGGGGATAAGGAGCTCCTACAATGAGCAGTTCTTC	CASSLESGIRSSYNEQFF
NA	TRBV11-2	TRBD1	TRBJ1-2	TGTGCCAGCAGCTCCGTGAGGGGGCGAAACTATGGCTACACCTTC	CASSSVRGRNYGYTF
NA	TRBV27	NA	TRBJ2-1	TGTGCCAGCACGGGAAGCGGTAACAATGAGCAGTTCTTC	CASTGSGNNEQFF
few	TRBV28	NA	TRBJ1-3	TGTGCCAGCAGTTTGGGGACTCTCCCTGGAAACACCATATATTTT	CASSLGTLPGNTIYF
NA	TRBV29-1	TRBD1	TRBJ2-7	TGCAGCGTTAGGGACAGGGTCTACGAGCAGTACTTC	CSVRDRVYEQYF
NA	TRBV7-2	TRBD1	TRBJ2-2	TGTGCCAGCAGCGCCCGGACAGGGAAGGCCGGGGAGCTGTTTTTT	CASSARTGKAGELFF
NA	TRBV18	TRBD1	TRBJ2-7	TGTGCCAGCTCACTAGAGACAGGGCCCTACGAGCAGTACTTC	CASSLETGPYEQYF
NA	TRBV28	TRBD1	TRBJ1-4	TGTGCCAGCAGTTCTCCCGGGACAGGGGGTGAAAAACTGTTTTTT	CASSSPGTGGEKLFF
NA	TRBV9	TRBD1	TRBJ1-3	TGTGCCAGCAGCCCCCAGGGGGGAACTGGAAACACCATATATTTT	CASSPQGGTGNTIYF
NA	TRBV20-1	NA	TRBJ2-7	TGCAGTGCCGGACTTTACGAGCAGTACTTC	CSAGLYEQYF
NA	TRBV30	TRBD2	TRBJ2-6	TGTGCCTGGAGGGGACTAGCGGGGGGGCCCTTTGGGGCCAACGTCCTGACTTTC	CAWRGLAGGPFGANVLTF